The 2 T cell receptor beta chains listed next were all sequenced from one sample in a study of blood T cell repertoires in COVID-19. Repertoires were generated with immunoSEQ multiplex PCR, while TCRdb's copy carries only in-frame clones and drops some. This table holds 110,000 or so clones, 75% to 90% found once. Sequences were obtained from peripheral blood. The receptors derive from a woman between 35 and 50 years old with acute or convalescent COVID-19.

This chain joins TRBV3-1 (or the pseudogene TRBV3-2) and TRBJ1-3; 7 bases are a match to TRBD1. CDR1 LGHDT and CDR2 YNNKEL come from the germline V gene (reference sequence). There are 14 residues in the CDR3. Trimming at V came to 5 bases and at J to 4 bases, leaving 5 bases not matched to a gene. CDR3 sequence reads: CASSEGARGNTIYF. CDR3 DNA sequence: TGTGCCAGCAGCGAGGGGGCGCGAGGAAACACCATATATTTT.

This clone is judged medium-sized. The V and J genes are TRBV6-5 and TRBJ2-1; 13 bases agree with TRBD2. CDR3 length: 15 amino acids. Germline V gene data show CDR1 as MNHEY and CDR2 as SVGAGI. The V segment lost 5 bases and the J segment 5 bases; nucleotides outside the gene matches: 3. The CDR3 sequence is CASSRGTSGDNEQFF. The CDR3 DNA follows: TGTGCCAGCAGTCGGGGGACTAGCGGGGACAATGAGCAGTTCTTC.